One and the same sample provided the 17 T cell receptor beta chains below, sequenced in a study of spatial heterogeneity in lung cancer. General observations from the study: Tumoral mutation counts were tracked by counts of expanded intratumoral alpha and beta TCRs.

The antigens these receptors bind are not known. Time point of the sample: sample taken at primary tumor resection. TCRdb re-called the 5' RACE reads with MiXCR, one entry per CDR3 protein. This sample yields around 7,800 distinct CDR3 sequences, of which almost 8.5% are seen a single time; approximately 4% belongs to the top ten. Specimen: lung tumor tissue, collected at surgery. These receptors originate from a male donor with early-stage non-small cell lung cancer.

This clonotype has a count of ten or more. V and J are TRBV7-2 and TRBJ2-7; D is possibly TRBD1 or TRBD2 (5 bases each). The CDR3 spans 14 residues. Germline-derived CDR1 and CDR2 are SGHTA and FQGNSA. Trimming shortened V by 4 bases and J by 4 bases, and 14 bases separated the two germline ends. Here the CDR3 reads CASSSGRLMYEQYF. In DNA, the CDR3 is TGTGCCAGCAGCTCGGGACGGCTGATGTACGAGCAGTACTTC.

By its share, this clonotype is medium-sized. The chain recombines TRBV10-3 with TRBJ2-2, with 8 bases lining up with TRBD1. Germline values: CDR1 ENHRY, CDR2 SYGVKD. The CDR3 runs 14 residues. Trimming removed 4 bases from V and 5 bases from J; junction bases left unmatched: 3. The CDR3 spells CAISADRETGELFF. CDR3 nucleotides: TGTGCCATCAGTGCGGACAGGGAAACCGGGGAGCTGTTTTTT.

This clonotype was seen many times. The chain links TRBV5-1 to TRBJ2-3; 9 bases agree with TRBD1. V shed 10 bases and J 5 bases; nucleotides not matched to a gene: 11. Germline lookup yields CDR1 SGHRS and CDR2 YFSETQ. The CDR3 is 14 amino acids. The CDR3 coding sequence is TGCGCCGCAAAACAGGGGGCTTCGGAAGATACGCAGTATTTT. Translated: CAAKQGASEDTQYF.

This clonotype appeared many times. The chain couples TRBV2 to TRBJ2-3; TRBD1 or TRBD2 may be the D gene (5 bases each). V was trimmed by 6 bases and J by 6 bases, leaving 10 bases between them. CDR3 length: 12 amino acids. Germline V gene data show CDR1 as SNHLY and CDR2 as FYNNEI. The CDR3 here is CASRGDVDTQYF. CDR3 nucleotide sequence: TGTGCCAGCAGGGGGGACGTCGATACGCAGTATTTT.

In this sample, this clonotype turned up a few times. The V and J genes are TRBV5-1 and TRBJ2-7; no firm D call. V lost 0 bases and J 2 bases, leaving 6 bases between the germline ends. CDR3 size: 13 residues. Germline-derived CDR1 and CDR2 are SGHRS and YFSETQ. Here the CDR3 reads CASSLADAYEQYF. CDR3 bases: TGCGCCAGCAGCTTGGCGGACGCCTACGAGCAGTACTTC.

This clonotype was seen many times. The rearrangement uses TRBV7-9 and TRBJ2-5, with TRBD2 identical over 8 bases. Germline V CDR1 and CDR2: SEHNR, FQNEAQ (reference sequence). J lost 5 bases, V lost 4 bases, and 9 bases had no gene match. The CDR3 has 15 amino acids. CDR3 nucleotides: TGTGCCAGCAGCTACCCTGTCGGGAGGGTGGAGACCCAGTACTTC. Its protein is CASSYPVGRVETQYF.

This clonotype appeared a few times. This rearrangement joins TRBV5-5 to TRBJ2-2; 8 nucleotides line up with TRBD1. The germline CDR1 and CDR2 sequences are SGHKS and YYEKEE (reference sequence). The CDR3 totals 15 residues. J was trimmed by 5 bases and V by 4 bases; bases with no gene match: 7. Here the CDR3 reads CASSARTGITGELFF. The DNA for the CDR3 is TGTGCCAGCAGCGCGCGGACAGGGATTACCGGGGAGCTGTTTTTT.

By share, this clonotype counts as medium-sized. The V and J genes are TRBV28 and TRBJ2-1, with TRBD2 as a possible D gene (6 bases). V lost 1 base, J lost 5 bases, and 21 bases lay in between. The CDR3 runs 18 residues. Germline CDR1 reads MDHEN; CDR2 reads SYDVKM. In nucleotides, the CDR3 is TGTGCCAGCAGTTTATACCCCAGACTAGTGGGGTTCCACAATGAGCAGTTCTTC. It codes for CASSLYPRLVGFHNEQFF. The variable domain in full, with the rest retrieved from reference TRBV28 and TRBJ2-1, is DVKVTQSSRYLVKRTGEKVFLECVQDMDHENMFWYRQDPGLGLRLIYFSYDVKMKEKGDIPEGYSVSREKKERFSLILESASTNQTSMYLCASSLYPRLVGFHNEQFFGPGTRLTVL.

This clonotype is medium-sized in the sample. This chain joins TRBV13 and TRBJ2-5, with no clear D. The CDR3 is 13 residues long. Germline V gene lookup returns CDR1 PRHDT and CDR2 FYEKMQ (reference sequence). V was pared by 5 bases and J by 4 bases, with 11 bases between. This CDR3 is CASSHKPPETQYF. CDR3 DNA: TGTGCCAGCAGCCATAAACCGCCAGAGACCCAGTACTTC.

This clonotype is judged medium-sized. V and J are TRBV5-1 and TRBJ2-5; D unclear. V was shortened by 1 base and J by 2 bases, with 9 bases between the two germline ends. CDR1 SGHRS and CDR2 YFSETQ come from the germline V gene. This CDR3 spans 14 amino acids. The CDR3 DNA reads as TGCGCCAGCAGCTTGTGGGTCGGACAAGAGACCCAGTACTTC. It specifies CASSLWVGQETQYF.

By share, this clonotype counts as medium-sized. V and J are TRBV20-1 and TRBJ2-7; D may be TRBD1 (6 bases). The V gene lost 6 bases and the J gene lost 0 bases, with 15 bases spanning the gap. The germline CDR1 and CDR2 sequences are DFQATT and SNEGSKA (reference sequence). The CDR3 sequence is 14 residues long. CDR3 in DNA: TGCAGTGCAACCCGACAGGTTCGCTCCTACGAGCAGTACTTC. Translation gives CSATRQVRSYEQYF.

This clonotype is judged medium-sized (0.01 to 0.1%). This rearrangement joins TRBV12-3 or TRBV12-4 to TRBJ2-6, with D unclear. V lost 8 bases to trimming and J lost 0 bases, with 2 bases between them. CDR3 length: 12 residues. CDR3 residues: CASLSGANVLTF. The CDR3 DNA reads TGTGCCAGCCTCTCTGGGGCCAACGTCCTGACTTTC.

The V call is TRBV20-1, the J call TRBJ2-7, with TRBD2 matching over 7 bases. Germline V gene data show CDR1 as DFQATT and CDR2 as SNEGSKA (reference sequence). The CDR3 is 14 residues long. V shed 4 bases, J shed 1 base, and the junction held 7 bases outside the gene matches. CDR3 in amino acids: CSAIDLAVSYEQYF. The CDR3 region has the DNA TGCAGTGCTATCGATCTAGCGGTATCCTACGAGCAGTACTTC.

Sample share makes this clonotype medium-sized. V and J are TRBV28 and TRBJ2-7; no definite D call. The ends were cut back, 5 bases at V and 2 bases at J, with 13 bases in the middle. The germline V gene has CDR1 MDHEN and CDR2 SYDVKM. The CDR3 is 14 amino acids. The CDR3 DNA is TGTGCCAGCAGTCCAGATTCAACAGCCTACGAGCAGTACTTC. Amino acids: CASSPDSTAYEQYF.

This clonotype counts as medium-sized (0.01 to 0.1%). The rearrangement links TRBV5-1 to TRBJ2-3, with a weak D call TRBD2 (6 bases). From germline, CDR1 is SGHRS and CDR2 YFSETQ. This CDR3 has 17 residues. The germline V and J ends were trimmed by 2 bases and 5 bases, with 21 bases remaining between them. The chain's CDR3 is CASSLDRGIGEKDTQYF. CDR3 DNA sequence: TGCGCCAGCAGCTTAGATCGGGGGATCGGGGAGAAAGATACGCAGTATTTT. Supplemented by reference TRBV5-1 and TRBJ2-3, the full variable domain reads KAGVTQTPRYLIKTRGQQVTLSCSPISGHRSVSWYQQTPGQGLQFLFEYFSETQRNKGNFPGRFSGRQFSNSRSEMNVSTLELGDSALYLCASSLDRGIGEKDTQYFGPGTRLTVL.

By sample fraction, this clonotype is medium-sized. The chain couples TRBV12-3 or TRBV12-4 to TRBJ2-1, with TRBD2 matching over 15 bases. CDR3 size: 17 residues. With 6 bases clipped from V and 9 bases from J, the junction kept 12 bases outside the gene matches. CDR3 nucleotide sequence: TGTGCCAGCAGCCCATCGAGCGGACTAGCGGGAGGGGTTGAGCAGTTCTTC. Protein sequence: CASSPSSGLAGGVEQFF.

This clonotype is medium-sized. The chain carries TRBV7-2 and TRBJ1-2; D unclear. CDR1 SGHTA and CDR2 FQGNSA come from the germline V gene. Trimming took 2 bases from V and 0 from J, leaving 10 bases between them. CDR3 size: 15 residues. The CDR3 nucleotides are TGTGCCAGCAGCTTAATTCCCCTAACTAACTATGGCTACACCTTC. Translating it yields CASSLIPLTNYGYTF.